The source of this T cell receptor (beta chain) is a study of T cell responses to AZD1222 COVID-19 vaccine. V dropped 1 base and J dropped 5 bases, with 6 bases sitting between them. This CDR3 is built from 14 residues. Germline CDR1 WSHSY, CDR2 SAAADI. The table came from immunoSEQ multiplex PCR; TCRdb's copy has only in-frame clones and leaves some out. The sample has 130,000 or so clones; approximately 86% are singletons. Second-dose groups at about 4 or about 12 weeks were pooled. Concerning this clone: The antigen is undetermined.

Study-wide points: Only a handful of individuals given AZD1222 were seropositive at baseline. Samples come after the peak T cell response, not at day 14. Vaccination with two AZD1222 doses was followed by a rise in Spike-specific TCR breadth and depth.

Sequencing was performed on peripheral blood, taken 28 days after the second AZD1222 dose. The receptor's source is an adult who received the AZD1222 COVID-19 vaccine. The chain joins TRBV10-2 to TRBJ1-6; D might be TRBD1 (5 bases). The CDR3 reads CASSEWGDNSPLHF. CDR3 nucleotides: TGCGCCAGCAGTGAGTGGGGGGATAATTCACCCCTCCACTTT.